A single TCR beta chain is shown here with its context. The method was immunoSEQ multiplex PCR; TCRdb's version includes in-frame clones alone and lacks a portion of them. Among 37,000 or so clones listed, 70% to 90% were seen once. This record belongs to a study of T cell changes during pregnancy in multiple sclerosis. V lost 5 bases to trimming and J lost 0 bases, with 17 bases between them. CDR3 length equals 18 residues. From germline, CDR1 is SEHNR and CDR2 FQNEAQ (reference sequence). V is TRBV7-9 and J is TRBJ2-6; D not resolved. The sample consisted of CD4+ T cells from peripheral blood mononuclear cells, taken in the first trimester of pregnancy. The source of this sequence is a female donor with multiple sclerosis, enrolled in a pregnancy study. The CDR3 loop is CASSPNYLAFSGANVLTF. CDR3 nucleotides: TGTGCCAGCAGCCCCAACTACTTGGCTTTCTCTGGGGCCAACGTCCTGACTTTC.